This is a list of T cell receptor beta chains from one sample in a study of blood T cell repertoires in COVID-19. Here immunoSEQ multiplex PCR was the method, and the copy in TCRdb shows in-frame clones only, minus some. This table has 50,000 or so clones, less than 95% appearing once. Sample: peripheral blood. The receptors were sampled from a man in his 70s with active COVID-19. Both conserved end residues are part of each CDR3. The D gene is left open where the match is weak. Part of the rows lack a size; the others show once, few, many or a class for expanded clones.

TRBV6-2/TRBV6-3	-	-	TRBJ2-5	14	TGTGCCAGCAGTCGGTTTGAGATTCAAGAGACCCAGTACTTC	CASSRFEIQETQYF
TRBV19	-	-	TRBJ2-3	12	TGTGCCAGTAGTCTCGGGATAGATACGCAGTATTTT	CASSLGIDTQYF
TRBV7-2	TRBD2	once	TRBJ2-7	16	TGTGCCAGCAGCTTCGGACTAGCGACCGATTCCTACGAGCAGTACTTC	CASSFGLATDSYEQYF
TRBV6-5	-	-	TRBJ2-6	16	TGTGCCAGCAGTTCACTAGATAGCTCTGGGGCCAACGTCCTGACTTTC	CASSSLDSSGANVLTF
TRBV5-1	TRBD1	-	TRBJ1-2	16	TGCGCCAGCAGCTGGACAGGGGCCCCCACGAGGGATGGCTACACCTTC	CASSWTGAPTRDGYTF
TRBV7-2	TRBD1	-	TRBJ1-1	14	TGTGCCAGCAGCTCGCACAGACAGGGGAATGAAGCTTTCTTT	CASSSHRQGNEAFF
TRBV10-3	TRBD2	-	TRBJ2-3	16	TGTGCCATCAGTGAACCAGCGGGGGTTCGAACAGATACGCAGTATTTT	CAISEPAGVRTDTQYF
TRBV29-1	-	-	TRBJ2-7	13	TGCAGCGTTGCTGTTACAGCCTCCTACGAGCAGTACTTC	CSVAVTASYEQYF
TRBV11-2	TRBD1	-	TRBJ1-6	15	TGTGCCAGCAGCTTAGTAGGGACAGAAGATTCACCCCTCCACTTT	CASSLVGTEDSPLHF
TRBV7-8	-	-	TRBJ2-7	16	TGTGCCAGCAGCTTAGTTTGGCAGGGGGGCTCCGGCGAGCAGTACTTC	CASSLVWQGGSGEQYF
TRBV30	-	-	TRBJ1-5	14	TGTGCCTGGAGTAAGGACAATAGCAATCAGCCCCAGCATTTT	CAWSKDNSNQPQHF